The 9 T cell receptor beta chains below were found in one sample sequenced in a study of T-cell memory formation after mild COVID-19. TCRdb fed the 5' RACE reads into MiXCR, producing one record per CDR3 protein. The table shows under 700,000 distinct CDR3 sequences, with roughly 22% occurring only once. Sequenced: PBMCs or a T cell subset sorted from them (not recorded which). The receptors stem from an adult woman who had mild COVID-19 (a few samples of this study predate the infection). Cell type and time point are not known.

V and J are TRBV6-2 or TRBV6-3 and TRBJ2-5, with 9 nucleotides matching TRBD1. In germline, CDR1 is MNHEY, CDR2 SVGEGT. V was pared by 5 bases and J by 5 bases, with 9 bases of the junction left unmatched. The CDR3 runs to 15 residues. The CDR3 protein is CASSPTGGGSETQYF. The CDR3 bases are TGTGCCAGCAGTCCAACAGGGGGCGGCTCGGAGACCCAGTACTTC.

This clonotype occurred a few times. The chain carries TRBV27 and TRBJ2-3; perhaps TRBD1 as D (6 bases). This CDR3 has 15 amino acids. The germline V gene has CDR1 MNHEY and CDR2 SMNVEV (reference sequence). Trimming stripped 5 bases from V and 2 bases from J, with 14 bases between. The CDR3 sequence: CASSLQTGVTDTQYF. CDR3 bases: TGTGCCAGCAGTCTCCAGACAGGAGTCACAGATACGCAGTATTTT.

The chain carries TRBV12-3 or TRBV12-4 and TRBJ2-1, with D unclear. V lost 5 bases and J 7 bases, leaving 15 bases between the germline ends. The CDR3 loop spans 14 amino acids. This CDR3 reads CASSQVEIGNEQFF. DNA for the CDR3: TGTGCCAGCAGTCAAGTCGAAATCGGGAATGAGCAGTTCTTC.

This clonotype has only a few counts. The rearrangement uses TRBV12-3 or TRBV12-4 and TRBJ2-4; 7 bases align to TRBD1. The CDR3 is 14 residues long. V lost 6 bases to trimming and J lost 5 bases; unmatched junction nucleotides: 7. CDR3 DNA: TGTGCCAGCAGCCGAGGGGGCCAAGAAAACATTCAGTACTTC. Translation: CASSRGGQENIQYF.

The chain carries TRBV4-1 and TRBJ1-1, with a tentative D call TRBD1 (5 bases). The V and J ends lost 2 bases and 6 bases respectively, with 16 bases between them. Per the germline V gene, CDR1 is MGHRA and CDR2 is YSYEKL. The CDR3 length is 15 residues. CDR3 region: CASSQMYQGIAEAFF. CDR3 bases: TGCGCCAGCAGCCAAATGTACCAGGGTATAGCTGAAGCTTTCTTT.

V usage is TRBV3-1 and J usage is TRBJ1-6, with D unresolved. CDR3 length: 12 residues. V was pared by 4 bases and J by 11 bases, with 9 bases between. Germline V gene sequence: CDR1 LGHDT, CDR2 YNNKEL (reference sequence). CDR3 coding DNA: TGTGCCAGCAGCCCATCACGCGCACCCCTCCACTTT. Translating gives CASSPSRAPLHF.

This clonotype has more than one count but fewer than ten. This chain's CDR3 is CASRIDGPLHF. The CDR3 DNA reads TGTGCCAGCAGGATAGACGGACCCCTCCACTTT. J is TRBJ1-6 and V is TRBV6-5; D remains ambiguous. The germline CDR1 and CDR2 sequences are MNHEY and SVGAGI. Trimming pared 6 bases from V and 12 bases from J, leaving 9 bases between. The CDR3 runs 11 residues.

DNA for the CDR3: TGCGCCAGCAGCCAAGGCGCCAATGTGGTTGCGGCCGGCTACACCTTC. It codes for CASSQGANVVAAGYTF. The V and J genes are TRBV4-3 and TRBJ1-2; D gene ambiguous. Germline lookup yields CDR1 LGHNA and CDR2 YSLEER. The CDR3 spans 16 residues. Trimming took off 1 base at V and 8 bases at J, with 20 bases between the two ends.

CDR3 DNA: TGTGCCAGCAGCTCCGGCGGTCTGGGGTCGCAGTATTTT. Its translation is CASSSGGLGSQYF. V usage is TRBV11-2 and J usage is TRBJ2-3, with D unresolved. The CDR3 has 13 residues. The ends were cut back, 4 bases at V and 10 bases at J, with 15 bases in the middle. Germline lookup yields CDR1 SGHAT and CDR2 FQNNGV.